This T cell receptor beta chain was sequenced in a study of cytomegalovirus exposure and HLA in healthy donors. This CDR3 comprises 13 residues. Germline V gene lookup returns CDR1 SGDLS and CDR2 YYNGEE. V was cut by 4 bases and J by 5 bases, with 10 bases left in between. In this sample, this clone turned up a few times. Its antigen is as yet unknown. Whole-study results and caveats: Among TCR sequences, most were rare, though some public TCRs appeared in many donors.

Use of 60 Vbeta and 13 Jbeta primers characterized the PCR. Clones were read by immunoSEQ multiplex PCR, and TCRdb kept only the in-frame ones, dropping some. Here the sample spans about 160,000 clones, approximately 80% being singletons. The chain joins TRBV9 to TRBJ1-5, with D possibly TRBD1 on 6 matching bases. Sequencing was carried out using PBMCs. The source is a woman aged 25 to 39 in good health and CMV-seropositive. CDR3 nucleotides: TGTGCCAGCAGCCCAGGGGTGGATCAGCCCCAGCATTTT. It translates to CASSPGVDQPQHF.